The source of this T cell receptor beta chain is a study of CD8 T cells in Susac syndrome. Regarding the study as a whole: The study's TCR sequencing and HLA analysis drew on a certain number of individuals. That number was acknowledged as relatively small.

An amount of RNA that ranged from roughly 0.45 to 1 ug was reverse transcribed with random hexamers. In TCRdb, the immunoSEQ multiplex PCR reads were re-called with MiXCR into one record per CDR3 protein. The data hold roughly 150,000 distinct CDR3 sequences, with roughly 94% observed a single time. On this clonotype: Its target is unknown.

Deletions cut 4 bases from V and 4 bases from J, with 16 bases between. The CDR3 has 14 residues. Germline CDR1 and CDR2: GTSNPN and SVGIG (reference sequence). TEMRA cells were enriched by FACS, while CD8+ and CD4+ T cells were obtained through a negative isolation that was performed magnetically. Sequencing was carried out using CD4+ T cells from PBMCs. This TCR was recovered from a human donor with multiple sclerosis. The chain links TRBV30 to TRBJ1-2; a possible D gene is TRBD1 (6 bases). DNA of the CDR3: TGTGCCTGGACTCCAGGGGACTCTTTCTATGGCTACACCTTC. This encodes CAWTPGDSFYGYTF. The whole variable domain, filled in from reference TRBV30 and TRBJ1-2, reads SQTIHQWPATLVQPVGSPLSLECTVEGTSNPNLYWYRQAAGRGLQLLFYSVGIGQISSEVPQNLSASRPQDRQFILSSKKLLLSDSGFYLCAWTPGDSFYGYTFGSGTRLTVV.